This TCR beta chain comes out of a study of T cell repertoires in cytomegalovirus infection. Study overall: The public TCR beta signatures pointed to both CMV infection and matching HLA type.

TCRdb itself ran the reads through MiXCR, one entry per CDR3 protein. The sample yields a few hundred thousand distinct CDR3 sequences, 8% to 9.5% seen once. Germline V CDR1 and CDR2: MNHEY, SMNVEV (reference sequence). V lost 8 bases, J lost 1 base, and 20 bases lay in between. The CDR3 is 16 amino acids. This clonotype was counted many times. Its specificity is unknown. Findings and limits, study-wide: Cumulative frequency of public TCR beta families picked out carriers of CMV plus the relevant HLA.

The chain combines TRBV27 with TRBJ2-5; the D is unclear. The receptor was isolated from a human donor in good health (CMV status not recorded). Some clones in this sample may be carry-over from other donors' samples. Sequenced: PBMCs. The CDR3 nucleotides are TGTGCCAGCCGCAGGAACCCAAGGGCCGTCCAAGAGACCCAGTACTTC. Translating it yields CASRRNPRAVQETQYF.